These 16 T cell receptor beta chains were all obtained from the same sample, sequenced in a study of blood T cell repertoires in COVID-19. The data were produced by immunoSEQ multiplex PCR, yet TCRdb's version contains in-frame clones alone and is incomplete. The repertoire holds over 130,000 clones, 75% to 90% seen once, with roughly 2% in the top ten. The sequenced sample consisted of peripheral blood. These receptors were taken from a man aged 65 to 85 with acute or convalescent COVID-19.

The chain couples TRBV5-1 to TRBJ1-2, with 11 bases identical to TRBD1. From germline, CDR1 is SGHRS and CDR2 YFSETQ. This CDR3 is built from 17 residues. V lost 4 bases to trimming and J lost 2 bases; unmatched junction nucleotides: 10. CDR3 sequence: CASSTSGTGGHNYGYTF. The CDR3 nucleotides are TGCGCCAGCAGCACCAGCGGGACAGGGGGGCACAACTATGGCTACACCTTC.

In this sample, this clone turned up a few times. The chain combines TRBV7-9 with TRBJ1-1; 7 nucleotides match TRBD1. V trimming: 8 bases; J trimming: 4 bases; junction bases outside the gene matches: 7. CDR3 length equals 13 residues. The germline V gene encodes CDR1 SEHNR and CDR2 FQNEAQ (reference sequence). The CDR3 sequence: CASQGGRGTEAFF. The DNA of the CDR3 is TGTGCCAGCCAAGGGGGCCGGGGCACTGAAGCTTTCTTT.

This rearrangement joins TRBV2 to TRBJ1-1, with D unclear. Germline V gene data show CDR1 as SNHLY and CDR2 as FYNNEI. The CDR3 has 14 amino acids. Trimming took 1 base from V and 0 from J, leaving 6 bases between them. CDR3 DNA: TGTGCCAGCAGTGAAGGTTATTTGAACACTGAAGCTTTCTTT. It encodes CASSEGYLNTEAFF.

The rearrangement joins TRBV11-2 to TRBJ1-6, with D uncertain. This CDR3 contains 15 residues. The V and J ends lost 1 base and 6 bases respectively, with 10 bases between them. CDR1 is SGHAT and CDR2 is FQNNGV in the germline V gene. The CDR3 is CASSLAGRGNSPLHF. CDR3 sequence (DNA): TGTGCCAGCAGCTTAGCCGGACGGGGTAATTCACCCCTCCACTTT. Full variable domain (rest looked up from reference TRBV11-2 and TRBJ1-6): EAGVAQSPRYKIIEKRQSVAFWCNPISGHATLYWYQQILGQGPKLLIQFQNNGVVDDSQLPKDRFSAERLKGVDSTLKIQPAKLEDSAVYLCASSLAGRGNSPLHFGNGTRLTVT.

The chain carries TRBV18 and TRBJ2-7; 9 nucleotides line up with TRBD2. The CDR3 sequence is 16 residues long. J was trimmed by 0 bases and V by 2 bases; bases with no gene match: 5. Germline V gene sequence: CDR1 KGHSH, CDR2 LQKENI. The CDR3 nucleotides read TGTGCCAGCTCACCAGTAGCGGGAGTCCTCTCCTACGAGCAGTACTTC. Its translation: CASSPVAGVLSYEQYF.

This clone was seen a handful of times. The rearrangement links TRBV5-1 to TRBJ2-7, with 7 nucleotides matching TRBD2. With 2 bases clipped from V and 6 bases from J, the junction kept 5 bases outside the gene matches. The CDR3 length is 13 residues. Germline V gives CDR1 SGHRS, CDR2 YFSETQ. The CDR3 DNA reads TGCGCCAGCAGCTTATGGGAGGGTAGCGAGCAGTACTTC. Amino acid sequence: CASSLWEGSEQYF.

This clone occurred once. J is TRBJ1-6 and V is TRBV18; perhaps TRBD1 as D (5 bases). The CDR3 is 15 residues long. Per the germline V gene, CDR1 is KGHSH and CDR2 is LQKENI. Deletions cut 3 bases from V and 6 bases from J, with 12 bases between. The CDR3 DNA follows: TGTGCCAGCTCACCGGGCGACAGCTTTAATTCACCCCTCCACTTT. Residues: CASSPGDSFNSPLHF.

The chain uses TRBV28 and TRBJ2-7; TRBD1 is a possible D gene (6 bases). Germline CDR1 MDHEN, CDR2 SYDVKM. V was cut by 4 bases and J by 1 base, with 17 bases left in between. The length of the CDR3 is 16 residues. The CDR3 is CASSSPTVRGSYEQYF. The CDR3, as DNA: TGTGCCAGCAGTTCTCCGACAGTAAGGGGGTCCTACGAGCAGTACTTC.

The V gene is TRBV7-2, the J gene TRBJ1-2, with 9 bases aligning to TRBD1. The CDR3 is made up of 16 amino acids. Germline V gene sequence: CDR1 SGHTA, CDR2 FQGNSA. Losses at the gene ends were 5 bases for V and 8 bases for J; bases not matched to a gene: 15. The CDR3 reads CASSPMTGGNSGGYTF. The CDR3 bases are TGTGCCAGCAGCCCGATGACAGGGGGAAACTCCGGAGGCTACACCTTC.

This chain links TRBV6-1 with TRBJ2-1; D is perhaps TRBD1 (6 bases). The V end lost 3 bases, the J end lost 0 bases, and 12 bases lay between the germline ends. The CDR3 is 16 residues long. Per the germline V gene, CDR1 is MNHNS and CDR2 is SASEGT. This CDR3 is CASSDPGASSYNEQFF. The CDR3 DNA reads TGTGCCAGCAGTGATCCAGGGGCTAGCTCCTACAATGAGCAGTTCTTC.

CDR3: CASSDSGTRGTDTQYF. The CDR3 nucleotides read TGTGCCAGCAGTGACTCCGGGACCCGGGGGACAGATACGCAGTATTTT. This chain uses TRBV2 with TRBJ2-3, with TRBD2 as a possible D gene (6 bases). Germline V gene data show CDR1 as SNHLY and CDR2 as FYNNEI. The CDR3 loop spans 16 amino acids. The V end was cut by 3 bases, the J end by 3 bases, with 16 bases between.

J is TRBJ2-3 and V is TRBV18; D is possibly TRBD2 (6 bases). Per germline, CDR1 KGHSH and CDR2 LQKENI. Trimming took off 6 bases at V and 0 bases at J, with 13 bases between the two ends. This CDR3 spans 15 amino acids. The CDR3 nucleotides read TGTGCCAGCTCTCCCTACGGGGGTAGCACAGATACGCAGTATTTT. Translation gives CASSPYGGSTDTQYF.

This chain links TRBV30 with TRBJ1-5; perhaps TRBD1 as D (6 bases). This CDR3 has 13 residues. V gave up 0 bases and J gave up 5 bases, with 8 bases separating them. CDR1 is GTSNPN, CDR2 SVGIG, per germline (reference sequence). The CDR3 loop is CAWSVQGYQPQHF. CDR3 sequence (DNA): TGTGCCTGGAGTGTACAGGGATATCAGCCCCAGCATTTT.

The chain joins TRBV3-1 (or the pseudogene TRBV3-2) to TRBJ1-2, with D possibly matching TRBD1 (6 bases). The CDR3 is 17 amino acids. Per the germline V gene, CDR1 is LGHDT and CDR2 is YNNKEL (reference sequence). The V end lost 1 base, the J end lost 7 bases, and 22 bases lay between the germline ends. CDR3 in amino acids: CASSQGTRGAPHGGYTF. CDR3 sequence (DNA): TGTGCCAGCAGCCAAGGGACTAGGGGGGCGCCTCATGGTGGCTACACCTTC.

The chain is built from TRBV12-2 and TRBJ2-7; no check of the table's D call, TRBD2, against the DNA was made. TRBV12-2 is given as a pseudogene. The CDR3 consists of 16 residues. CDR3 nucleotides: TGTGCAAGTCGCTTCTACGACGGGACTTGCTACTACGAGCAGTACTTC. This gives the protein CASRFYDGTCYYEQYF.

The chain recombines TRBV10-3 with TRBJ2-3; 14 bases fit TRBD2. The V segment lost 11 bases and the J segment 5 bases; nucleotides outside the gene matches: 12. CDR3 size: 16 residues. Germline loops: CDR1 ENHRY, CDR2 SYGVKD. The chain's CDR3 is CASCPGLAGDIDTQYF. CDR3 nucleotide sequence: TGTGCCTCTTGCCCGGGACTAGCGGGAGACATAGATACGCAGTATTTT.